The 31 T cell receptor beta chains reported below all come from one sample, sequenced in a study of T cells after yellow fever vaccination. TCRdb recomputed calls from the 5' RACE reads with MiXCR, one row per CDR3 protein. The sample records fewer than 350,000 distinct CDR3 sequences, 3.5% to 4.5% being singletons. The sequenced sample was PBMCs, obtained 15 days after the yellow fever booster vaccination. The receptor set was obtained from a man aged 18 to 29 who received the YFV17D yellow fever vaccine.

Many counts were recorded for this clonotype. The chain uses TRBV12-3 or TRBV12-4 and TRBJ1-2; 7 nucleotides align to TRBD1. J lost 4 bases, V lost 6 bases, and 8 bases had no gene match. This CDR3 region has 14 residues. The CDR3 is CASSTDRVGYGYTF. The DNA for the CDR3 is TGTGCCAGCAGCACCGACAGGGTTGGCTATGGCTACACCTTC.

The chain combines TRBV5-1 with TRBJ2-5; D not certain. Germline V CDR1 and CDR2: SGHRS, YFSETQ. This CDR3 contains 11 residues. The germline V and J ends were trimmed by 4 bases and 8 bases, with 9 bases remaining between them. The CDR3 region is CASSAVDTQYF. The DNA of the CDR3 is TGCGCCAGCAGCGCTGTGGACACCCAGTACTTC. Full variable domain (outside the CDR3, taken from reference TRBV5-1 and TRBJ2-5): KAGVTQTPRYLIKTRGQQVTLSCSPISGHRSVSWYQQTPGQGLQFLFEYFSETQRNKGNFPGRFSGRQFSNSRSEMNVSTLELGDSALYLCASSAVDTQYFGPGTRLLVL.

This clonotype was seen at least ten times. V usage is TRBV7-2 and J usage is TRBJ1-5; no clear D gene. The V end lost 6 bases, the J end lost 2 bases, and 5 bases lay between the germline ends. Germline V gene lookup returns CDR1 SGHTA and CDR2 FQGNSA. The CDR3 is 12 residues long. The CDR3 sequence is CASSSRNQPQHF. CDR3 sequence (DNA): TGTGCCAGCAGTTCGCGCAATCAGCCCCAGCATTTT.

Many counts were recorded for this clonotype. This sequence joins TRBV20-1 and TRBJ2-1; TRBD1 agrees at 9 bases. Germline lookup yields CDR1 DFQATT and CDR2 SNEGSKA (reference sequence). The CDR3 consists of 12 residues. Losses at the gene ends were 5 bases for V and 9 bases for J; bases not matched to a gene: 5. The CDR3 here is CSASGTGTEQFF. The CDR3 bases are TGCAGTGCTTCCGGGACAGGGACTGAGCAGTTCTTC.

At least ten counts were recorded for this clonotype. The gene calls are TRBV15 and TRBJ2-5, with D possibly being TRBD1 (5 bases). CDR1 and CDR2 (germline): LNHNV, YYDKDF (reference sequence). With 0 bases removed from V and 5 bases from J, the gap between germline ends came to 13 bases. The CDR3 extends over 15 amino acids. CDR3 residues: CATSRDLGARETQYF. The DNA of the CDR3 is TGTGCCACCAGCAGAGATCTAGGGGCGCGGGAGACCCAGTACTTC.

The rearrangement joins TRBV19 to TRBJ2-7; the D is unclear. Germline CDR1 reads LNHDA; CDR2 reads SQIVND (reference sequence). The germline V and J ends were trimmed by 8 bases and 4 bases, with 15 bases remaining between them. There are 13 residues in the CDR3. CDR3 in amino acids: CASRPDGTYEQYF. In nucleotides, the CDR3 is TGTGCCAGTCGCCCGGACGGAACTTACGAGCAGTACTTC.

This clonotype has only a few counts. The rearrangement joins TRBV5-1 to TRBJ2-1, with TRBD1 identical over 9 bases. With 4 bases clipped from V and 8 bases from J, the junction kept 4 bases outside the gene matches. Germline V gene lookup returns CDR1 SGHRS and CDR2 YFSETQ. This CDR3 contains 13 residues. This chain's CDR3 is CASSTGQGDEQFF. CDR3 nucleotide sequence: TGCGCCAGCAGCACGGGACAGGGCGATGAGCAGTTCTTC.

In its sample, this clonotype was seen many times. The J gene is TRBJ2-5, the V gene TRBV5-1; D is unclear. This CDR3 spans 13 amino acids. Germline V CDR1 and CDR2: SGHRS, YFSETQ. V was pared by 7 bases and J by 3 bases, with 13 bases between. Here the CDR3 DNA reads TGCGCCAGCTCGGTAAGGCCGGAAGAGACCCAGTACTTC. Protein sequence: CASSVRPEETQYF.

Ten or more counts support this clonotype. CDR3 protein: CASSHPAPSGELFF. The DNA of the CDR3 is TGCGCCAGCAGCCATCCCGCGCCCTCCGGGGAGCTGTTTTTT. The chain employs TRBV4-1 and TRBJ2-2; D uncertain. This CDR3 contains 14 residues. The germline V and J ends were trimmed by 3 bases and 6 bases, with 11 bases remaining between them. Germline V CDR1 and CDR2: MGHRA, YSYEKL.

This clonotype showed up many times. CDR3 region: CASSLGWTGVNYGYTF. CDR3 in DNA: TGCGCCAGCAGCTTGGGCTGGACAGGGGTTAACTATGGCTACACCTTC. The rearrangement uses TRBV5-1 and TRBJ1-2; 9 bases match TRBD1. CDR3 length equals 16 residues. With V trimmed by 0 bases and J by 1 base, 4 bases remained unmatched. Germline CDR1 and CDR2: SGHRS and YFSETQ.

The rearrangement joins TRBV4-1 to TRBJ2-7, with D perhaps TRBD1 or TRBD2 (5 bases each). The germline CDR1 and CDR2 sequences are MGHRA and YSYEKL. The CDR3 is 14 residues long. Trimming shortened V by 4 bases and J by 7 bases, and 17 bases separated the two germline ends. The CDR3 here is CASSLGSGTREQYF. The CDR3, as DNA: TGCGCCAGCAGCCTGGGTTCGGGGACGCGGGAGCAGTACTTC.

V and J are TRBV7-2 and TRBJ1-3, with D unresolved. The CDR3 has 16 amino acids. V was pared by 1 base and J by 0 bases, with 10 bases between. Germline V gene sequence: CDR1 SGHTA, CDR2 FQGNSA. The CDR3 sequence is CASSLVPTSSGNTIYF. The CDR3 DNA reads as TGTGCCAGCAGCTTAGTACCTACGAGCTCTGGAAACACCATATATTTT.

This clonotype was detected many times. The J gene is TRBJ2-5, the V gene TRBV27; 11 bases map to TRBD2. J gave up 2 bases and V 6 bases, and 5 bases lay outside the gene matches. Per the germline V gene, CDR1 is MNHEY and CDR2 is SMNVEV (reference sequence). This CDR3 contains 15 residues. The CDR3 nucleotides are TGTGCCAGCAGCTATAGCGGGGGGGCTCAAGAGACCCAGTACTTC. It encodes CASSYSGGAQETQYF.

This clonotype was seen a few times. The chain is built from TRBV7-2 and TRBJ1-5, with no clear D. Trimming removed 1 base from V and 5 bases from J, with 9 bases in between. This CDR3 region has 14 residues. Germline V gives CDR1 SGHTA, CDR2 FQGNSA. CDR3 loop: CASSLVRVDQPQHF. The CDR3 DNA is TGTGCCAGCAGCTTAGTTCGCGTCGATCAGCCCCAGCATTTT.

This clonotype was observed at least ten times. The rearrangement uses TRBV4-3 and TRBJ2-2; possibly TRBD1 or TRBD2 for D (5 bases each). Trimming removed 5 bases at V and 1 base at J, with 17 bases between. In germline, CDR1 is LGHNA, CDR2 YSLEER. The CDR3 covers 17 residues. The CDR3 nucleotides read TGCGCCAGCAGCTGGGACGTGGGAAGGGGGAACACCGGGGAGCTGTTTTTT. Translation: CASSWDVGRGNTGELFF.

This clonotype came up a few times. J is TRBJ2-7 and V is TRBV7-2, with 10 bases that match TRBD1. The CDR3 spans 15 residues. The germline V gene encodes CDR1 SGHTA and CDR2 FQGNSA. Germline trimming cut 5 bases from V and 2 bases from J; bases unmatched to any gene: 6. This chain's CDR3 is CASSHRDRGPYEQYF. The CDR3 DNA follows: TGTGCCAGCAGCCACCGGGACAGGGGCCCCTACGAGCAGTACTTC.

The table lists this clonotype with many counts. CDR3 DNA: TGCAGTGCTTCGTCCGGGGGGGAAGAGACCCAGTACTTC. This encodes CSASSGGEETQYF. J is TRBJ2-5 and V is TRBV20-1, with 8 bases that match TRBD2. Germline V gene sequence: CDR1 DFQATT, CDR2 SNEGSKA (reference sequence). CDR3 length: 13 residues. The ends lost 5 bases at V and 3 bases at J; junction bases unmatched: 5.

This clonotype was seen repeatedly, ten times or more. The rearrangement uses TRBV6-5 and TRBJ2-7; perhaps D is TRBD1 or TRBD2 (7 bases each). Germline V CDR1 and CDR2: MNHEY, SVGAGI. CDR3 length: 14 residues. Trimming removed 4 bases from V and 4 bases from J, with 14 bases in between. The CDR3 spells CASSFGRGGYEQYF. CDR3 bases: TGTGCCAGCAGTTTCGGCAGGGGGGGATACGAGCAGTACTTC.

This clonotype was seen repeatedly, ten times or more. The chain joins TRBV20-1 to TRBJ1-1; D is possibly TRBD1 (6 bases). Trimming left V 0 bases short and J 1 base short, with 6 bases between. The CDR3 length is 13 residues. Germline V gene lookup returns CDR1 DFQATT and CDR2 SNEGSKA (reference sequence). The CDR3 region is CSARETGNTEAFF. The CDR3 DNA reads as TGCAGTGCTAGAGAGACAGGGAACACTGAAGCTTTCTTT.

This clonotype was picked up many times. The rearrangement uses TRBV28 and TRBJ1-3, with D unclear. The germline V gene encodes CDR1 MDHEN and CDR2 SYDVKM. The CDR3 covers 12 residues. V lost 6 bases to trimming and J lost 4 bases, with 7 bases between them. The CDR3 sequence: CASSFPGNTIYF. Here the CDR3 DNA reads TGTGCCAGCAGCTTTCCAGGAAACACCATATATTTT. The full variable domain, completed using reference TRBV28 and TRBJ1-3, is DVKVTQSSRYLVKRTGEKVFLECVQDMDHENMFWYRQDPGLGLRLIYFSYDVKMKEKGDIPEGYSVSREKKERFSLILESASTNQTSMYLCASSFPGNTIYFGEGSWLTVV.

This clonotype was seen at least ten times. The genes are TRBV24-1 and TRBJ2-1; TRBD2 is a possible D gene (7 bases). The germline V gene encodes CDR1 KGHDR and CDR2 SFDVKD. Trimming removed 4 bases at V and 4 bases at J, with 19 bases between. This CDR3 is 17 amino acids long. In nucleotides, the CDR3 is TGTGCCACCAGTGACTCAAAGGGGGGGATTACGTACAATGAGCAGTTCTTC. It is translated as CATSDSKGGITYNEQFF.

This clonotype was counted between two and nine times. The rearrangement joins TRBV5-4 to TRBJ2-1; tentatively, D is TRBD1 or TRBD2 (5 bases each). Germline V lookup: CDR1 SGHNT, CDR2 YYREEE (reference sequence). Deletions cut 1 base from V and 3 bases from J, with 14 bases between. The CDR3 runs to 16 residues. DNA for the CDR3: TGTGCCAGCAGCTTGCCACAGGTCACTAGCTACAATGAGCAGTTCTTC. It yields the protein CASSLPQVTSYNEQFF.

This clonotype has only a few counts. The gene calls are TRBV7-2 and TRBJ1-5, with a tentative D call TRBD1 (5 bases). The CDR3 sequence is 15 residues long. CDR1 is SGHTA, CDR2 FQGNSA, per germline. Trimming took off 1 base at V and 4 bases at J, with 11 bases between the two ends. The CDR3 region has the DNA TGTGCCAGCAGCTTAGTCGGGGGTCTGAATCAGCCCCAGCATTTT. Translated: CASSLVGGLNQPQHF.

This clonotype was found many times. The chain carries TRBV7-2 and TRBJ1-2; the match to TRBD1 covers 9 bases. This CDR3 comprises 16 residues. Germline CDR1 reads SGHTA; CDR2 reads FQGNSA. V shed 1 base and J 6 bases; nucleotides not matched to a gene: 9. CDR3 nucleotide sequence: TGTGCCAGCAGCTTAGGGTCCGGGACAGGGAGCCATGGCTACACCTTC. Translating it yields CASSLGSGTGSHGYTF.

This clonotype has at least ten counts. V and J are TRBV24-1 and TRBJ2-3; the D gene is possibly TRBD1 (8 bases). The germline CDR1 and CDR2 sequences are KGHDR and SFDVKD. V lost 6 bases and J 5 bases, leaving 20 bases between the germline ends. The CDR3 covers 16 residues. CDR3 in DNA: TGTGCCACCAGTAGTGGGCGGCGGGGGACAGGAGATACGCAGTATTTT. The encoded protein is CATSSGRRGTGDTQYF.

A few counts support this clonotype. The rearrangement joins TRBV6-5 to TRBJ2-3, with 9 bases aligning to TRBD2. CDR3 size: 15 residues. Germline CDR1 and CDR2: MNHEY and SVGAGI. J gave up 4 bases and V 6 bases, and 8 bases lay outside the gene matches. The CDR3 sequence: CASRFRGGASDTQYF. DNA for the CDR3: TGTGCCAGCAGGTTTCGCGGGGGGGCTTCAGATACGCAGTATTTT.

This clonotype was observed at least ten times. This sequence joins TRBV4-1 and TRBJ2-3; D not resolved. Germline CDR1 MGHRA, CDR2 YSYEKL. The CDR3 is 13 residues long. V shed 2 bases and J shed 4 bases, with 7 bases lying between them. CDR3 sequence (DNA): TGCGCCAGCAGCCAACTGTCCGCAGATACGCAGTATTTT. Encoded protein: CASSQLSADTQYF.

In this sample, this clonotype turned up many times. The V and J genes are TRBV7-2 and TRBJ1-5, with D possibly being TRBD1 (5 bases). Per the germline V gene, CDR1 is SGHTA and CDR2 is FQGNSA. CDR3 length: 14 amino acids. The V end lost 2 bases, the J end lost 3 bases, and 8 bases lay between the germline ends. Here the CDR3 DNA reads TGTGCCAGCAGCTTAATCAGGGTCAATCAGCCCCAGCATTTT. It codes for CASSLIRVNQPQHF. The complete variable domain, with remaining parts taken from reference TRBV7-2 and TRBJ1-5, reads GAGVSQSPSNKVTEKGKDVELRCDPISGHTALYWYRQSLGQGLEFLIYFQGNSAPDKSGLPSDRFSAERTGGSVSTLTIQRTQQEDSAVYLCASSLIRVNQPQHFGDGTRLSIL.

This clonotype has ten or more counts. The V gene is TRBV7-9, the J gene TRBJ1-5, with D maybe TRBD1 (5 bases). There are 14 residues in the CDR3. The V gene lost 3 bases and the J gene lost 3 bases, with 9 bases spanning the gap. The germline CDR1 and CDR2 sequences are SEHNR and FQNEAQ (reference sequence). This CDR3 reads CASSLMGVNQPQHF. In DNA form, the CDR3 reads TGTGCCAGCAGCTTGATGGGGGTCAATCAGCCCCAGCATTTT.

This clonotype was seen at least ten times. The chain combines TRBV4-3 with TRBJ2-5; 7 bases are shared with TRBD2. With 1 base clipped from V and 5 bases from J, the junction kept 4 bases outside the gene matches. The CDR3 consists of 14 residues. Germline V CDR1 and CDR2: LGHNA, YSLEER. CDR3 sequence: CASSQGSGVETQYF. CDR3 bases: TGCGCCAGCAGCCAAGGAAGCGGGGTTGAGACCCAGTACTTC.

This clonotype was found many times. V gene TRBV29-1 combines with J gene TRBJ2-1; no definite D call. V gave up 0 bases and J gave up 4 bases, with 1 base separating them. Germline V CDR1 and CDR2: SQVTM, ANQGSEA. This CDR3 is 11 amino acids long. The DNA of the CDR3 is TGCAGCGTTGAAGATTACAATGAGCAGTTCTTC. Translated: CSVEDYNEQFF.